The 8 T cell receptor beta chains given below trace back to one sample, sequenced in a study of shared clonotypes between healthy human individuals. Measured with immunoSEQ multiplex PCR; TCRdb has only the in-frame clones, and not every one. The profile shows 800,000 or so clones, approximately 97% of them singletons. The naive CD8 population came from CD45RO-negative cells selected for CCR7, without terminally differentiated effector memory CD45RA+ cells. The source material was naive CD8+ T cells sorted from blood. The source is a man aged 25 to 45 in good health.

CDR3 in DNA: TGTGCCAGCAGCCAAAGGACTAGCGGGAGAAGCGATGAGCAGTTCTTC. Its protein is CASSQRTSGRSDEQFF. The V and J genes are TRBV11-3 and TRBJ2-1; 13 bases map to TRBD2. CDR1 and CDR2 (germline): SGHNT, YENEEA. V gave up 5 bases and J gave up 8 bases; unmatched junction bases: 9. This CDR3 is 16 amino acids long.

The rearrangement joins TRBV28 to TRBJ2-7, with D possibly being TRBD2 (6 bases). Trimming cost V 3 bases and J 3 bases, with 18 bases left between them. The germline gives CDR1 MDHEN, CDR2 SYDVKM. The CDR3 totals 16 residues. Here the CDR3 reads CASSLVLGGQNYEQYF. In nucleotides, the CDR3 is TGTGCCAGCAGTTTGGTGCTTGGAGGGCAGAACTACGAGCAGTACTTC.

V usage is TRBV6-1 and J usage is TRBJ2-1; D unclear. Trimming stripped 2 bases from V and 2 bases from J, with 10 bases between. The length of the CDR3 is 15 residues. In germline, CDR1 is MNHNS, CDR2 SASEGT. In DNA form, the CDR3 reads TGTGCCAGCAGTGAAACCAGTCCAGCCTACAATGAGCAGTTCTTC. Protein: CASSETSPAYNEQFF.

The chain carries TRBV19 and TRBJ2-7; TRBD1 agrees at 11 bases. The CDR3 is 15 amino acids. V was clipped by 4 bases and J by 5 bases; unmatched bases: 7. Germline loops: CDR1 LNHDA, CDR2 SQIVND (reference sequence). In nucleotides, the CDR3 is TGTGCCAGTAGTACGTGGACAGGGGGCAACGACGAGCAGTACTTC. This encodes CASSTWTGGNDEQYF.

This clone was picked up one time. V usage is TRBV18 and J usage is TRBJ1-1; weak D call: TRBD1 (6 bases). The V gene's germline CDR1 is KGHSH and CDR2 LQKENI. V gave up 7 bases and J gave up 0 bases, with 12 bases separating them. The CDR3 contains 14 residues. In DNA, the CDR3 is TGTGCCAGCTACATCGGACAGCTGAACACTGAAGCTTTCTTT. It translates to CASYIGQLNTEAFF.

This clone appeared once. V usage is TRBV11-2 and J usage is TRBJ2-1, with TRBD2 matching over 10 bases. The CDR3 length is 15 residues. Germline CDR1 is SGHAT and CDR2 is FQNNGV. The trim removed 5 bases at V and 6 bases at J, leaving 7 bases unmatched. CDR3 nucleotides: TGTGCCAGCAGCCCTAGCGGGAGCGGGGGCAATGAGCAGTTCTTC. Translated: CASSPSGSGGNEQFF.

Worth noting for this clone: The same CDR3 arises from other DNA sequences in this sample as well. The V call is TRBV5-4, the J call TRBJ2-7; maybe TRBD1 (6 bases). Trimming took 0 bases from V and 2 from J, leaving 9 bases between them. The CDR3 is 14 amino acids. The germline gives CDR1 SGHNT, CDR2 YYREEE (reference sequence). The chain's CDR3 is CASSLEQGPYEQYF. The DNA of the CDR3 is TGTGCCAGCAGCTTGGAACAGGGACCCTACGAGCAGTACTTC.

The chain couples TRBV4-1 to TRBJ2-7; the match to TRBD1 covers 10 bases. Unmatched junction bases numbered 4, after V lost 0 bases and J lost 5 bases. Germline V gene sequence: CDR1 MGHRA, CDR2 YSYEKL. The CDR3 covers 15 residues. Here the CDR3 reads CASSQEGGQGDEQYF. CDR3 in DNA: TGCGCCAGCAGCCAAGAAGGAGGACAGGGGGACGAGCAGTACTTC.